These T cell receptor beta chains were read from a single sample in a study of human T cells and chemical hapten exposure. MiXCR, applied by TCRdb to the RACE reads, yields one record per CDR3 protein. The profile shows some 97,000 distinct CDR3 sequences, about 28% of them singletons. The sequenced sample was whole blood, obtained in connection with sensitization to the hapten diphenylcyclopropenone (DPC). The receptors stem from a man aged 40-50 years with alopecia areata. Some clones in this sample may be carry-over from other donors' samples. Both conserved end residues are part of each CDR3. The D gene is left open where the match is weak. A clone size is listed for some rows: how often the clone was seen (once, few, many), or a class if it is expanded.

TRBV6-2/TRBV6-3	once	TRBJ2-5	-	CASRKTGGHRQETQYF	TGTGCCAGCAGAAAAACCGGGGGACACCGCCAAGAGACCCAGTACTTC
TRBV20-1	few	TRBJ2-5	-	CSAPGHLQETQYF	TGCAGTGCTCCGGGACACCTACAAGAGACCCAGTACTTC
TRBV20-1	few	TRBJ2-7	-	CSARKGGHEQYF	TGCAGTGCTAGAAAGGGGGGCCACGAGCAGTACTTC
TRBV12-3/TRBV12-4	-	TRBJ2-2	-	CASSFFRTAWAGELFF	TGTGCCAGCAGTTTCTTTAGGACAGCCTGGGCCGGGGAGCTGTTTTTT
TRBV5-1	-	TRBJ1-6	-	CASSLSDTNSPLHF	TGCGCCAGCAGCTTGTCGGACACTAATTCACCCCTCCACTTT
TRBV20-1	-	TRBJ2-7	TRBD1	CSAREQTGYYEQYF	TGCAGTGCTAGAGAACAGACAGGGTACTACGAGCAGTACTTC
TRBV6-5	-	TRBJ2-7	TRBD1	CASSRDRGRLEQYF	TGTGCCAGCAGTCGGGACAGGGGGCGCCTTGAGCAGTACTTC
TRBV10-3	-	TRBJ1-1	-	CAISEYGGGTEAFF	TGTGCCATCAGCGAGTATGGGGGTGGCACTGAAGCTTTCTTT
TRBV3-1	few	TRBJ2-2	-	CASSQDWENGELFF	TGTGCCAGCAGCCAAGATTGGGAGAACGGGGAGCTGTTTTTT
TRBV6-5	few	TRBJ2-3	TRBD2	CASGGSGSGTDTQYF	TGTGCCAGCGGAGGAAGCGGGAGTGGCACAGATACGCAGTATTTT
TRBV6-5	-	TRBJ2-3	-	CASSYSWSSTDTQYF	TGTGCCAGCAGTTACTCATGGTCTAGCACAGATACGCAGTATTTT
TRBV19	-	TRBJ2-6	TRBD1	CASSDDRAGANVLTF	TGTGCCAGTAGCGACGACAGGGCTGGGGCCAACGTCCTGACTTTC
TRBV4-2	-	TRBJ2-1	TRBD2	CASSQDSAGGPNEQFF	TGTGCCAGCAGCCAAGATAGTGCGGGAGGGCCGAATGAGCAGTTCTTC
TRBV20-1	many	TRBJ2-1	TRBD2	CSARPTSGSLYNEQFF	TGCAGTGCTAGGCCAACTAGCGGGAGTTTGTACAATGAGCAGTTCTTC
TRBV7-8	-	TRBJ1-5	-	CASSLAQGQPQHF	TGTGCCAGCAGCTTAGCTCAGGGCCAGCCCCAGCATTTT
TRBV24-1	few	TRBJ2-1	TRBD1	CATSDLLGSGGINEQFF	TGTGCCACCAGTGATTTGCTCGGATCAGGGGGCATAAATGAGCAGTTCTTC
TRBV6-5	-	TRBJ2-5	-	CASGPEETQYF	TGTGCCAGCGGACCTGAAGAGACCCAGTACTTC
TRBV5-4	-	TRBJ1-3	-	CASSLTGGGTGNTIYF	TGTGCCAGCAGCTTGACCGGGGGGGGGACTGGAAACACCATATATTTT
TRBV29-1	-	TRBJ2-3	-	CSVEDPPAGGTDTQYF	TGCAGCGTTGAAGATCCCCCCGCCGGGGGCACAGATACGCAGTATTTT
TRBV12-3/TRBV12-4	many	TRBJ2-2	-	CASSFDYTGELFF	TGTGCCAGCAGTTTCGACTACACCGGGGAGCTGTTTTTT
TRBV3-1	few	TRBJ2-1	TRBD2	CASSQASGQFF	TGTGCCAGCAGCCAAGCTAGCGGGCAGTTCTTC
TRBV15	-	TRBJ2-2	TRBD1	CATSRDRVSGELFF	TGTGCCACCTCCCGGGACAGGGTATCCGGGGAGCTGTTTTTT
TRBV5-1	-	TRBJ2-7	TRBD2	CASFRGDYEQYF	TGCGCCAGTTTCCGGGGGGACTACGAGCAGTACTTC
TRBV28	-	TRBJ2-7	TRBD1	CASSLLHVEELTGTRPGEQYF	TGTGCCAGCAGTTTATTACATGTGGAAGAGCTGACAGGGACCCGTCCGGGAGAGCAGTACTTC
TRBV12-3/TRBV12-4	-	TRBJ2-3	-	CASSLSPPPAPDTQYF	TGTGCCAGCAGTTTGTCCCCTCCCCCGGCGCCAGATACGCAGTATTTT
TRBV27	few	TRBJ2-6	-	CASRFGGANVLTF	TGTGCCAGCAGGTTTGGAGGGGCCAACGTCCTGACTTTC
TRBV20-1	-	TRBJ2-7	-	CSARRDFSNEQYF	TGCAGTGCTAGACGGGACTTCTCGAACGAGCAGTACTTC
TRBV28	few	TRBJ2-2	TRBD1	CASSLNSPGQGHGELFF	TGTGCCAGCAGTCTTAATTCTCCGGGACAGGGTCACGGGGAGCTGTTTTTT
TRBV3-1	-	TRBJ2-1	-	CASSQEGSYNEQFF	TGTGCCAGCAGCCAAGAAGGCTCCTACAATGAGCAGTTCTTC
TRBV29-1	few	TRBJ2-4	TRBD1	CSALQGNGKNIQYF	TGCAGCGCTCTACAGGGGAACGGCAAAAACATTCAGTACTTC
TRBV9	-	TRBJ2-7	TRBD2	CASSPELAPTYEQYF	TGTGCCAGCAGCCCAGAACTAGCGCCCACCTACGAGCAGTACTTC
TRBV7-9	-	TRBJ2-7	TRBD1	CASSLAGTASLYF	TGTGCCAGCAGCTTAGCGGGGACAGCCTCACTGTACTTC
TRBV7-8	few	TRBJ1-1	-	CASSSGTNTEAFF	TGTGCCAGCAGCTCAGGGACGAACACTGAAGCTTTCTTT
TRBV19	-	TRBJ1-5	-	CASSEAGHQPQHF	TGTGCCAGTAGTGAAGCAGGACATCAGCCCCAGCATTTT
TRBV19	-	TRBJ2-4	-	CASSLNLGDIQYF	TGTGCCAGTAGTCTCAACCTGGGGGACATTCAGTACTTC
TRBV3-1	few	TRBJ2-2	-	CASSQDVRGTGELFF	TGTGCCAGCAGCCAAGATGTCAGGGGCACCGGGGAGCTGTTTTTT
TRBV27	few	TRBJ1-6	TRBD1	CASSFGGQGIGSPLHF	TGTGCCAGCAGTTTTGGGGGACAGGGGATCGGTTCACCCCTCCACTTT
TRBV7-9	-	TRBJ2-1	TRBD1	CASSPQGANFWEQFF	TGTGCCAGCAGCCCACAGGGGGCAAACTTCTGGGAGCAGTTCTTC
TRBV20-1	many	TRBJ2-3	-	CSANLETDTQYF	TGCAGTGCTAACTTAGAGACAGATACGCAGTATTTT
TRBV9	few	TRBJ1-1	-	CASSVEHLRIVGVTEAFF	TGTGCCAGCAGCGTAGAACACCTAAGAATCGTCGGGGTCACTGAAGCTTTCTTT
TRBV20-1	few	TRBJ2-3	TRBD1	CSARTGPLDTQYF	TGCAGTGCTAGGACAGGGCCCCTGGATACGCAGTATTTT
TRBV11-2	few	TRBJ2-1	TRBD2	CASTAFEGVAGAQQFF	TGTGCCAGCACCGCTTTCGAGGGGGTAGCGGGAGCTCAGCAGTTCTTC
TRBV20-1	-	TRBJ1-3	-	CSATGRGNTIYF	TGCAGTGCTACCGGACGTGGGAACACCATATATTTT